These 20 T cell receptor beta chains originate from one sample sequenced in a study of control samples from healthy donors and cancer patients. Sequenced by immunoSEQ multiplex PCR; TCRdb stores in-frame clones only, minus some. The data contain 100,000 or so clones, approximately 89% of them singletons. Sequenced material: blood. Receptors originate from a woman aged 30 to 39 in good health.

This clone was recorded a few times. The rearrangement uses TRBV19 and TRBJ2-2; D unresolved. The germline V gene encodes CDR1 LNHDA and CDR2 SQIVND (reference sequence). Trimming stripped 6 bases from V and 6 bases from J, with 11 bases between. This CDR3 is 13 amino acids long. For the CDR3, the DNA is TGTGCCAGTAGGGGCCCAGACCCCGGGGAGCTGTTTTTT. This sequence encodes CASRGPDPGELFF.

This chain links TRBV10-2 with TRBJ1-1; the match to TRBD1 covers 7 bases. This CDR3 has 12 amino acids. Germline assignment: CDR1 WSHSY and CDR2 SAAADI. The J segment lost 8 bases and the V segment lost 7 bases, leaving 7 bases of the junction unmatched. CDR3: CASKWDRGEAFF. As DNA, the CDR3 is TGCGCCAGCAAGTGGGACAGAGGCGAAGCTTTCTTT.

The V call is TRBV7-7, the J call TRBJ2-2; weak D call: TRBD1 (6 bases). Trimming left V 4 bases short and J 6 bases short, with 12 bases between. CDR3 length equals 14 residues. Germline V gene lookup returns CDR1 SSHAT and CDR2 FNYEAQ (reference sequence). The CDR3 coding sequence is TGTGCCAGCAGCTGGGGGCCGGGGTCCGGGGAGCTGTTTTTT. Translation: CASSWGPGSGELFF.

CDR3 coding DNA: TGTGCCAGCAGCCAACTACAGGGTATCGGTGGCTACACCTTC. Its protein is CASSQLQGIGGYTF. The chain uses TRBV3-1 (or the pseudogene TRBV3-2) and TRBJ1-2; maybe TRBD1 (6 bases). Trimming left V 2 bases short and J 7 bases short, with 14 bases between. This CDR3 spans 14 amino acids. Germline V lookup: CDR1 LGHDT, CDR2 YNNKEL (reference sequence).

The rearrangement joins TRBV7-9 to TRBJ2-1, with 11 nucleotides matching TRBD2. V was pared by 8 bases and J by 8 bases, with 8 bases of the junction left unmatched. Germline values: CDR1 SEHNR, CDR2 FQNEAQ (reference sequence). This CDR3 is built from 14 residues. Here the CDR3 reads CASRTSGSYDEQFF. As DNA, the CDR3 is TGTGCCAGCCGCACTAGCGGGAGCTATGATGAGCAGTTCTTC.

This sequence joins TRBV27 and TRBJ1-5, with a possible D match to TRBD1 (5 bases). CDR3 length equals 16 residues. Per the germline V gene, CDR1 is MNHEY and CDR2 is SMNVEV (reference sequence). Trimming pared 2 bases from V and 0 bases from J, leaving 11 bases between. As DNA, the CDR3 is TGTGCCAGCAGTTTACTTCCGGGACCTAGCAATCAGCCCCAGCATTTT. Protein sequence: CASSLLPGPSNQPQHF.

The CDR3 protein is CASSEIQGNNQPQHF. As DNA, the CDR3 is TGTGCCAGCAGTGAGATACAGGGAAACAATCAGCCCCAGCATTTT. This chain joins TRBV6-6 and TRBJ1-5; possibly TRBD1 for D (6 bases). The CDR3 length is 15 residues. From germline, CDR1 is MNHNY and CDR2 SVGAGI (reference sequence). Trimming pared 5 bases from V and 3 bases from J, leaving 14 bases between.

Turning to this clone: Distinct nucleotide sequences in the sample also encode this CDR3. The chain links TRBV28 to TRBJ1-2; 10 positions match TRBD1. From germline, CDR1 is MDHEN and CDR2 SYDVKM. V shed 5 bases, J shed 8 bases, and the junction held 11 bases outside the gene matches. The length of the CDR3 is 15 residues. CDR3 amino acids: CASSIGTGVVVGYTF. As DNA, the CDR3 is TGTGCCAGCAGTATTGGGACAGGGGTTGTTGTGGGCTACACCTTC.

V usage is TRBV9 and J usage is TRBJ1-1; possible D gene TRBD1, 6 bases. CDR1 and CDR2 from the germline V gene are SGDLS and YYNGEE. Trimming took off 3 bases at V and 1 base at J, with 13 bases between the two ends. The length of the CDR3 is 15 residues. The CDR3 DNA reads TGTGCCAGCAGCGCGAGACAGGATGAGAACACTGAAGCTTTCTTT. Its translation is CASSARQDENTEAFF.

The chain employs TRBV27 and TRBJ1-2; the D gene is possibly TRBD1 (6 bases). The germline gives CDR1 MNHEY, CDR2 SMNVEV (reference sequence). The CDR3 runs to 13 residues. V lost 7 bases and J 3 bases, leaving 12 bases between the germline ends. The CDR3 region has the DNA TGTGCCAGCACAGCGGCAGGGGACTATGGCTACACCTTC. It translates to CASTAAGDYGYTF.

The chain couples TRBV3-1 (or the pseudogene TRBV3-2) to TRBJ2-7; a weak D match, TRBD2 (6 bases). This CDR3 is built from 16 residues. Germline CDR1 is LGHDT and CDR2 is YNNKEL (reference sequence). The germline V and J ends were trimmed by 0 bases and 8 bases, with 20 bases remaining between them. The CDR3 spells CASSQEALEGRSKQYF. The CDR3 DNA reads TGTGCCAGCAGCCAAGAAGCCCTAGAGGGGAGGTCTAAGCAGTACTTC.

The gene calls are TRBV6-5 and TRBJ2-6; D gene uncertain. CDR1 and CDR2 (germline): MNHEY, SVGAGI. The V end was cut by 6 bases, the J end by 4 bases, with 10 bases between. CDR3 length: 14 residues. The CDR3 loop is CASRAVAGANVLTF. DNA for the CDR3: TGTGCCAGCAGAGCTGTTGCGGGGGCCAACGTCCTGACTTTC.

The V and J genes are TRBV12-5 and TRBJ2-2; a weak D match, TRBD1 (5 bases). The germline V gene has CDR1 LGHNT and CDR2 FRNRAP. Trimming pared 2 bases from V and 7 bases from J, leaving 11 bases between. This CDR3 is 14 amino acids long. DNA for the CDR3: TGTGCTAGTGGTTTGAAGGGGCCGGACGGGGAGCTGTTTTTT. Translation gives CASGLKGPDGELFF.

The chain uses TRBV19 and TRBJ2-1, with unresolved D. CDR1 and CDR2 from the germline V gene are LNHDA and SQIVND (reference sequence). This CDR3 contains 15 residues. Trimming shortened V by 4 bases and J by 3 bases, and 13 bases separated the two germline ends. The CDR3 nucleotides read TGTGCCAGTAGTAATTCGCCAGGAAACTACAATGAGCAGTTCTTC. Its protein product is CASSNSPGNYNEQFF. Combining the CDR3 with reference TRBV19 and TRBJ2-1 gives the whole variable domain DGGITQSPKYLFRKEGQNVTLSCEQNLNHDAMYWYRQDPGQGLRLIYYSQIVNDFQKGDIAEGYSVSREKKESFPLTVTSAQKNPTAFYLCASSNSPGNYNEQFFGPGTRLTVL.

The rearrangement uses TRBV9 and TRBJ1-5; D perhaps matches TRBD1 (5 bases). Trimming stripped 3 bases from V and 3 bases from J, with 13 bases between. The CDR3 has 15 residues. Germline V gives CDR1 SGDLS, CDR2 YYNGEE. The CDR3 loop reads CASSESEGINQPQHF. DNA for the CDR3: TGTGCCAGCAGCGAGTCAGAGGGGATCAATCAGCCCCAGCATTTT. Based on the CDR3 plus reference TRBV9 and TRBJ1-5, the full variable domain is DSGVTQTPKHLITATGQRVTLRCSPRSGDLSVYWYQQSLDQGLQFLIQYYNGEERAKGNILERFSAQQFPDLHSELNLSSLELGDSALYFCASSESEGINQPQHFGDGTRLSIL.

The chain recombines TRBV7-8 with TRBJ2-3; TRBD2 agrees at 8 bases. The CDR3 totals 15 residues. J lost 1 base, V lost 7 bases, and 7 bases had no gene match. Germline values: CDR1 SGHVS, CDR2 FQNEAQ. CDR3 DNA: TGTGCCAGCAAACGGGGGGGGTTAGGCACAGATACGCAGTATTTT. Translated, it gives CASKRGGLGTDTQYF.

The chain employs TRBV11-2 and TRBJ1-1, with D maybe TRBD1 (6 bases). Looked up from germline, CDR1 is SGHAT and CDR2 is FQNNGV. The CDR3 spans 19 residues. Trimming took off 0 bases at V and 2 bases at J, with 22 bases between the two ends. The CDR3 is CASSLDRGRGNSLNTEAFF. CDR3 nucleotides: TGTGCCAGCAGCTTAGACCGCGGAAGGGGGAACAGTTTAAACACTGAAGCTTTCTTT.

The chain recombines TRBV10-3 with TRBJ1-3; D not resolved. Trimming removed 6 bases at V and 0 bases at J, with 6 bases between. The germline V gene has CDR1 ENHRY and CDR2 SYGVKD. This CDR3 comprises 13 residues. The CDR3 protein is CAISRPSGNTIYF. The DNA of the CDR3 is TGTGCCATCAGCAGACCCTCTGGAAACACCATATATTTT.

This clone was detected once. DNA for the CDR3: TGTGCCAGCAGCAGTAGGGACAGACCGAACACTGAAGCTTTCTTT. This encodes CASSSRDRPNTEAFF. V is TRBV7-6 and J is TRBJ1-1; 7 positions agree with TRBD1. Unmatched junction bases numbered 7, after V lost 5 bases and J lost 1 base. The CDR3 runs to 15 residues. Germline CDR1 and CDR2: SGHVS and FNYEAQ.

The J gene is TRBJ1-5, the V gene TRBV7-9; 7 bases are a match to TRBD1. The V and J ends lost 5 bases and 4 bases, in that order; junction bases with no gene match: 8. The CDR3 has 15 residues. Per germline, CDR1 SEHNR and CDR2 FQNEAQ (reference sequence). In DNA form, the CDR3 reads TGTGCCAGCAGCCAATCGGCAGGGGGTAATCAGCCCCAGCATTTT. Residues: CASSQSAGGNQPQHF.